The source of this T cell receptor beta chain is a study of T cells in localized non-small cell lung cancer. TCRdb keeps only in-frame clones here, not all; method: immunoSEQ multiplex PCR. The table has about 19,000 clones, approximately 90% seen once. Points from the study as a whole: Sequencing involved a lone tumor region, leaving heterogeneity possible.

To note about this clone: Antigen: not known.

Sequences were derived from peripheral blood, sampled before any cancer treatment. The TCR originated in a woman aged 40-69 years with stage I lung adenocarcinoma.

Here the CDR3 reads CASSERSPLGSPLHF. Written as DNA, the CDR3 is TGTGCCAGCAGTGAAAGGAGTCCGTTGGGATCACCCCTCCACTTT. The V and J genes are TRBV6-1 and TRBJ1-6; no clear D. V was clipped by 2 bases and J by 10 bases, with 15 bases between them. Germline loops: CDR1 MNHNS, CDR2 SASEGT. The CDR3 runs 15 residues.